This T cell receptor (beta chain) originates from a study of blood T cell repertoires in COVID-19. Study in general: From T cells, B-cell-depleted T cells, or PBMCs came the material, which was cDNA or gDNA.

CDR3 length: 16 residues. Germline assignment: CDR1 MNHEY and CDR2 SMNVEV (reference sequence). V was trimmed by 0 bases and J by 2 bases, leaving 13 bases between them. Clones were read by immunoSEQ multiplex PCR, and TCRdb kept only the in-frame ones, dropping some. Here the sample spans some 200,000 clones, around 86% being singletons. The chain has TRBV27 and TRBJ1-2; a possible D gene is TRBD1 (5 bases). The receptor was derived from a man older than 75 with acute or convalescent COVID-19. Material for sequencing was peripheral blood. The CDR3 is CASSLSLDTLNYGYTF. The CDR3, as DNA: TGTGCCAGCAGTTTATCGCTGGACACTCTGAACTATGGCTACACCTTC.